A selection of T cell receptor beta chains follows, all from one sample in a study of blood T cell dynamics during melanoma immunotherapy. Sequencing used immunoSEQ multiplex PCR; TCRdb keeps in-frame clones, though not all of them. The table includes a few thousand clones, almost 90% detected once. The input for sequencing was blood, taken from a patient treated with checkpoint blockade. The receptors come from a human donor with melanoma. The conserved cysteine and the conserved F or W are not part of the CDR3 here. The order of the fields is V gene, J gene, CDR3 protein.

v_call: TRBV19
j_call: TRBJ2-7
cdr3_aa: ASSTGRRATPYEQY

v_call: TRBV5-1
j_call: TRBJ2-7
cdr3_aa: ASSLVPSGGVEQY

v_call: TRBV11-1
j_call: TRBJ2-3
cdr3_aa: ASSPGLAGGSTDTQY

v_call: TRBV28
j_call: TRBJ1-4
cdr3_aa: ASRSQGSEKLF

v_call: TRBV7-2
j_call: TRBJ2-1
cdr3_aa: ASLAGVGTSQGYEQF

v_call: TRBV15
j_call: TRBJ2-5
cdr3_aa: ATSSEGGETQY

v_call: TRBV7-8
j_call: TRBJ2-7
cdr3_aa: ASRNRDSSYEQY

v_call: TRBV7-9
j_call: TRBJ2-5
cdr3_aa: ASRRGGGETQY

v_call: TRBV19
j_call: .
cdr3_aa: ASSPLRAGGPYEQY

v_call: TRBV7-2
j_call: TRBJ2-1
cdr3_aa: ASSLSPGVGNEQF

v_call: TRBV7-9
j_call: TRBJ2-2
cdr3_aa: ASSFGLAGMNTGELF

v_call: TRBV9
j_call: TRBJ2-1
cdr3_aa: ASSDQAPIPTSGEYNEQF

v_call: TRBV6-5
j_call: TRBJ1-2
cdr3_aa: ASSQNLYGYT

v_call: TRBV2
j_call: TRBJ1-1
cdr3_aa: ASSADRNTEAF

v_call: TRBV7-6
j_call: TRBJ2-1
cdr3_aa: ASSPGLDLWSYNEQF

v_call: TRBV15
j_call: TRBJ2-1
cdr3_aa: ATSRGNDVAGGNEQF

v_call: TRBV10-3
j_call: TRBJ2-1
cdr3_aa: AIRVTGTSGVDEQF

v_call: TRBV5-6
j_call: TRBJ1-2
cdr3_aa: ASSLVPGQVRINYGYT

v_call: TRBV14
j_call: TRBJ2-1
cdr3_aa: ASSLYRAGEQF

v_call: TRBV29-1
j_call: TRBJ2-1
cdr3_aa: SVEELVDRVSYNEQF

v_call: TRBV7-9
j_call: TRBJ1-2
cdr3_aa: ASSLSQYGYT

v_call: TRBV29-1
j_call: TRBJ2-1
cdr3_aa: SVILADNEQF

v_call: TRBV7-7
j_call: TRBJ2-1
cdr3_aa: ASSQGAARYGEQF

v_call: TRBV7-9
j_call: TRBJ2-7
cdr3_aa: ASSPGATNEQY

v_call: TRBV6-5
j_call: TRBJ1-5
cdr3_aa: ASSRQGSNQPQH

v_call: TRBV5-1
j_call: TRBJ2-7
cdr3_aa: ASSPRGAGDEQY

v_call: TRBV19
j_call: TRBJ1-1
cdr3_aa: ASSRRAGGTEAF

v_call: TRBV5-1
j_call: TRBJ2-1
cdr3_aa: ASSLGGGNSYNEQF

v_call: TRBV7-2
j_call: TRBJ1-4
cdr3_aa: ASSLRPVSEKLF

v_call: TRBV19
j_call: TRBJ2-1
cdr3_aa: ASSIGEGNEQF

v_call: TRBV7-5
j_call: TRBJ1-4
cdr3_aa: ASSSPNPNEKLF

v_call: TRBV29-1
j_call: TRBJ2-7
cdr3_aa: SVWDSEPYEQY

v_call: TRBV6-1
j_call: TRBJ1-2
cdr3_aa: ASSEPPGGIYGYT